The clone carrying this T cell receptor beta chain was seen ten or more times. The sample is drawn from a study of spatial heterogeneity in lung cancer. MiXCR, run by TCRdb on the 5' RACE reads, gives a single entry per CDR3 protein. The sample shows about 48,000 distinct CDR3 sequences, 5.3% of them seen only once. Time point reported: sample taken at primary tumor resection. Donation came from 70 or so patients with untreated early-stage non-small cell lung cancer. The sequenced material consisted of unsorted whole RNA from tumor, nontumor lung or frozen PBMC. The CDR3 is 20 amino acids. In germline, CDR1 is SEHNR, CDR2 FQNEAQ (reference sequence). V was pared by 5 bases and J by 1 base, with 13 bases of the junction left unmatched.

The TCR was taken from a male donor with early-stage non-small cell lung cancer. V is TRBV7-9 and J is TRBJ2-4, with 14 bases lining up with TRBD2. Here the sequenced sample was PBMCs, taken at surgery. The CDR3 DNA sequence: TGTGCCAGCAGCAGGATAACCGGGACTAGCGGGAGCGCTGCCAAAAACATTCAGTACTTC. It is translated as CASSRITGTSGSAAKNIQYF.